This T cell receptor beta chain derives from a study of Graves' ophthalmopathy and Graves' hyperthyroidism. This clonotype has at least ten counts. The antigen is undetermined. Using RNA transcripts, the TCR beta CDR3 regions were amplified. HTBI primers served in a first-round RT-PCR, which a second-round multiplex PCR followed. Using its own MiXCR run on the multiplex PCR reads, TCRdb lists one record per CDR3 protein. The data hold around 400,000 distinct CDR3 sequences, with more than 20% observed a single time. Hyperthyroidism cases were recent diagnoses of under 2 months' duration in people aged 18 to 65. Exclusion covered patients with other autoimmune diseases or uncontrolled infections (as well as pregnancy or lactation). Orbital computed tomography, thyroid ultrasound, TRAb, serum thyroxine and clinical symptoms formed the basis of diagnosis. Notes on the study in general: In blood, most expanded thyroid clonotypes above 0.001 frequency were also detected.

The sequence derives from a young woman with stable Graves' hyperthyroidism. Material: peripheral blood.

The CDR3 is CASSLYGRLFEQYF. The CDR3 DNA reads as TGTGCCAGCAGCTTGTATGGGAGGCTTTTCGAGCAGTACTTC. The chain joins TRBV5-6 to TRBJ2-7, with D tentatively TRBD2 (6 bases). The CDR3 has 14 residues. The germline gives CDR1 SGHDT, CDR2 YYEEEE. With 1 base removed from V and 6 bases from J, the gap between germline ends came to 14 bases.